These T cell receptor beta chains were read from a single sample in a study of PD-1 blockade in classical Hodgkin lymphoma. Libraries were prepared by immunoSEQ multiplex PCR; TCRdb keeps only in-frame clonotypes and omits some of them. The data hold about 58,000 clones, with under 95% observed a single time. The sequenced sample was peripheral blood mononuclear cells (PBMCs), obtained before the second cycle of nivolumab. These receptors all stem from a human donor with classical Hodgkin lymphoma. CDR3s include the opening cysteine and the closing phenylalanine or tryptophan. A D gene is named only where the DNA matches it firmly. The size field is filled for only some rows; it gives once, few, many or a size class.

d_gene: -
j_gene: TRBJ1-2
abundance: -
v_gene: TRBV6-6
CDR3aa: CASSYEPGGYTF
CDR3nt: TGTGCCAGCAGTTACGAGCCGGGTGGCTACACCTTC

d_gene: -
j_gene: TRBJ2-6
abundance: -
v_gene: TRBV9
CDR3aa: CASSHKIGQPANVLTF
CDR3nt: TGTGCCAGCAGCCATAAAATAGGACAGCCGGCCAACGTCCTGACTTTC

d_gene: -
j_gene: TRBJ1-5
abundance: -
v_gene: TRBV5-5
CDR3aa: CASSPEGGSGNQPQHF
CDR3nt: TGTGCCAGCAGCCCTGAGGGGGGGTCGGGCAATCAGCCCCAGCATTTT

d_gene: -
j_gene: TRBJ2-2
abundance: -
v_gene: TRBV5-1
CDR3aa: CASSLGGNTGELFF
CDR3nt: TGCGCCAGCAGCTTGGGGGGGAACACCGGGGAGCTGTTTTTT

d_gene: -
j_gene: TRBJ1-1
abundance: -
v_gene: TRBV7-3
CDR3aa: CASSFGLMNTEAFF
CDR3nt: TGTGCCAGCAGCTTCGGACTGATGAACACTGAAGCTTTCTTT

d_gene: -
j_gene: TRBJ2-2
abundance: -
v_gene: TRBV7-2
CDR3aa: CASSLEEGELFF
CDR3nt: TGTGCCAGCAGCTTAGAAGAGGGGGAGCTGTTTTTT

d_gene: -
j_gene: TRBJ2-5
abundance: -
v_gene: TRBV7-6
CDR3aa: CASSFGPTGETQYF
CDR3nt: TGTGCCAGCAGCTTCGGTCCGACAGGAGAGACCCAGTACTTC

d_gene: -
j_gene: TRBJ1-1
abundance: -
v_gene: TRBV19
CDR3aa: CASSIEPGKNTEAFF
CDR3nt: TGTGCCAGTAGTATAGAACCGGGAAAGAACACTGAAGCTTTCTTT

d_gene: -
j_gene: TRBJ1-2
abundance: -
v_gene: TRBV29-1
CDR3aa: CSAQDKANYGYTF
CDR3nt: TGCAGCGCCCAGGATAAAGCTAACTATGGCTACACCTTC

d_gene: -
j_gene: TRBJ2-5
abundance: -
v_gene: TRBV11-2
CDR3aa: CASSLWEIGETQYF
CDR3nt: TGTGCCAGCAGCCTCTGGGAGATCGGGGAGACCCAGTACTTC

d_gene: TRBD1
j_gene: TRBJ2-5
abundance: -
v_gene: TRBV7-2
CDR3aa: CASSLGGQGAQTQYF
CDR3nt: TGTGCCAGCAGCTTAGGAGGACAGGGGGCACAGACCCAGTACTTC

d_gene: -
j_gene: TRBJ2-3
abundance: -
v_gene: TRBV27
CDR3aa: CASSHGLGGGDTQYF
CDR3nt: TGTGCCAGCAGCCACGGGTTAGGAGGTGGAGATACGCAGTATTTT

d_gene: -
j_gene: TRBJ2-5
abundance: -
v_gene: TRBV28
CDR3aa: CASSLEVQETQYF
CDR3nt: TGTGCCAGCAGTTTAGAGGTACAAGAGACCCAGTACTTC

d_gene: -
j_gene: TRBJ2-7
abundance: -
v_gene: TRBV19
CDR3aa: CASSIDLASSEQYF
CDR3nt: TGTGCCAGTAGTATAGATCTCGCCAGCTCCGAGCAGTACTTC

d_gene: TRBD1
j_gene: TRBJ1-2
abundance: -
v_gene: TRBV29-1
CDR3aa: CSVDMGQSFGYTF
CDR3nt: TGCAGCGTTGACATGGGACAGAGCTTTGGCTACACCTTC

d_gene: TRBD1
j_gene: TRBJ1-3
abundance: -
v_gene: TRBV6-1
CDR3aa: CASTGTGGNTIYF
CDR3nt: TGTGCCAGCACCGGGACAGGTGGAAACACCATATATTTT

d_gene: -
j_gene: TRBJ1-4
abundance: -
v_gene: TRBV19
CDR3aa: CASSISLDEKLFF
CDR3nt: TGTGCCAGTAGTATCTCCCTCGATGAAAAACTGTTTTTT

d_gene: -
j_gene: TRBJ1-6
abundance: -
v_gene: TRBV29-1
CDR3aa: CRRGNSPLHF
CDR3nt: TGCAGGAGGGGAAATTCACCCCTCCACTTT

d_gene: TRBD1
j_gene: TRBJ2-7
abundance: once
v_gene: TRBV29-1
CDR3aa: CSVGQGVSYEQYF
CDR3nt: TGCAGCGTCGGACAGGGAGTTTCCTACGAGCAGTACTTC

d_gene: TRBD2
j_gene: TRBJ2-5
abundance: -
v_gene: TRBV19
CDR3aa: CASSLNGREETQYF
CDR3nt: TGTGCCAGTAGTTTGAACGGGAGGGAAGAGACCCAGTACTTC

d_gene: TRBD2
j_gene: TRBJ2-5
abundance: -
v_gene: TRBV14
CDR3aa: CASSQDGGGRETQYF
CDR3nt: TGTGCCAGCAGCCAAGACGGGGGGGGCCGGGAGACCCAGTACTTC

d_gene: TRBD1
j_gene: TRBJ2-7
abundance: -
v_gene: TRBV7-8
CDR3aa: CASSKGTDYEQYF
CDR3nt: TGTGCCAGCAGCAAAGGGACAGACTACGAGCAGTACTTC

d_gene: -
j_gene: TRBJ1-5
abundance: -
v_gene: TRBV15
CDR3aa: CATSRDPPRELNQPQHF
CDR3nt: TGTGCCACCAGCAGAGATCCCCCCCGGGAGCTCAATCAGCCCCAGCATTTT

d_gene: -
j_gene: TRBJ2-1
abundance: -
v_gene: TRBV4-2
CDR3aa: CASSQAKGNEQFF
CDR3nt: TGTGCCAGCAGCCAAGCTAAAGGCAATGAGCAGTTCTTC

d_gene: -
j_gene: TRBJ1-4
abundance: -
v_gene: TRBV25-1
CDR3aa: CASSLSGIGPTLEKLFF
CDR3nt: TGTGCCAGCAGTTTAAGTGGCATCGGGCCAACCCTCGAAAAACTGTTTTTT